This record concerns one TCR beta chain sequence. Antigen: not known. The same CDR3 arises from other DNA sequences in this sample as well. The V gene's germline CDR1 is SGHTA and CDR2 FQGNSA. Deletions cut 1 base from V and 2 bases from J, with 6 bases between. The CDR3 loop spans 14 amino acids. This specimen comes from a study of cytotoxic CD8 clonotypes in ibrutinib-treated CLL. Study details: Approximately ten relapsed/refractory, approximately 15 treatment-naive; some 18 IGHV unmutated. Patients attained about 24 partial and 2 complete responses; at median around 63 months, around 15 remained remitted while about twelve progressed. Collecting the response samples happened after a median roughly eleven months of treatment, with a range of 6 to 36.

General study results and limits: Clonality climbed at ibrutinib response, then dropped toward baseline at progression.

TCRdb's table, derived via immunoSEQ multiplex PCR, lists solely in-frame clones and lacks some. The sample has approximately 120,000 clones, approximately 80% seen once. The source was PBMCs, collected after 24 months of ibrutinib treatment. The V and J genes are TRBV7-2 and TRBJ1-5, with D possibly matching TRBD1 (6 bases). The receptor was derived from a human donor with chronic lymphocytic leukemia. Here the CDR3 DNA reads TGTGCCAGCAGCTTAGGACAGGGCAATCAGCCCCAGCATTTT. Encoded protein: CASSLGQGNQPQHF.